This TCR beta chain is from a study of blood T cell repertoires in COVID-19. Authors' processing steps: Estimated nucleated cell counts came from reference gene primer amplification. Assay used: immunoSEQ multiplex PCR; TCRdb lists only in-frame clones, some missing. That table gives V, J and clone size, and the DNA gave D and trimming. Of roughly 190,000 clones in the sample, approximately 84% were seen once. V trimming: 6 bases; J trimming: 1 base; junction bases outside the gene matches: 5. This CDR3 has 14 residues. The V gene's germline CDR1 is MDHEN and CDR2 SYDVKM. The chain uses TRBV28 and TRBJ2-5; 7 positions agree with TRBD1. The receptor's source is a woman aged 70-85 years with active or convalescent COVID-19. Input material: peripheral blood. CDR3 in amino acids: CASSSTGIQETQYF. Here the CDR3 DNA reads TGTGCCAGCAGCTCGACAGGGATCCAAGAGACCCAGTACTTC.